The TCR beta chain described here comes from a study of glioma-infiltrating T cells after dendritic cell vaccination. About the study: Samples are from glioblastoma patients in Phase I and II dendritic cell vaccine trials.

The germline CDR1 and CDR2 sequences are SGDLS and YYNGEE. This CDR3 is built from 14 residues. V was cut by 4 bases and J by 2 bases, with 12 bases left in between. Isocitrate dehydrogenase mutation was absent in all glioblastoma patients. Primers: 60 V beta forward and 13 J beta reverse. Assay: immunoSEQ multiplex PCR; the TCRdb copy retains only in-frame clones and omits some. The sample shows some 73,000 clones, over 75% of them seen only once. This clonotype was obtained from a human donor with glioblastoma. The chain employs TRBV9 and TRBJ2-5; D possibly corresponds to TRBD2 (5 bases). Here the sequenced sample was blood, taken before dendritic cell vaccination. The CDR3 nucleotides are TGTGCCAGCAGCCGAGGTCCGGGGCAAGAGACCCAGTACTTC. It encodes CASSRGPGQETQYF.